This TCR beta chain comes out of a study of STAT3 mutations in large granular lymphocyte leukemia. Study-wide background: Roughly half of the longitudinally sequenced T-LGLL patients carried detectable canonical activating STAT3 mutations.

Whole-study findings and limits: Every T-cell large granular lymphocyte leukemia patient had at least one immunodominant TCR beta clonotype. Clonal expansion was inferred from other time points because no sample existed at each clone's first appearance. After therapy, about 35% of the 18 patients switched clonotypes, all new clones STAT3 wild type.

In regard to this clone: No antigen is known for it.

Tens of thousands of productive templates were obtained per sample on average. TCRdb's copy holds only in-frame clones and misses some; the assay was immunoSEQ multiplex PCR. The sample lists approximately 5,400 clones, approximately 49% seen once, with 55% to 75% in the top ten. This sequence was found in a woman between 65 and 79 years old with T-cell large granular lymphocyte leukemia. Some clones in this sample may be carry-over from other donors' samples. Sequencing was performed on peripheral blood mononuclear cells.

The CDR3, as DNA: TGTGCCAGCAGCGCCTATCCGGGACCAGGCTACGAGCAGTACTTC. This codes for CASSAYPGPGYEQYF. The chain joins TRBV5-6 to TRBJ2-7; D tentatively reads TRBD1 or TRBD2 (5 bases each). CDR3 length equals 15 residues. Germline assignment: CDR1 SGHDT and CDR2 YYEEEE. Trimming pared 4 bases from V and 3 bases from J, leaving 17 bases between.